These T cell receptor beta chains were read from a single sample in a study of T cell changes during pregnancy in multiple sclerosis. Profiled with immunoSEQ multiplex PCR; TCRdb holds only in-frame clones, not every one. The sample comprises tens of thousands of clones, 80% to 95% of which are singletons, and approximately 0.47% rests with the top ten. The material was CD4+ T cells from peripheral blood mononuclear cells, obtained in the second trimester of pregnancy. Receptor source: a female donor with multiple sclerosis, enrolled in a pregnancy study. Both conserved end residues are part of each CDR3. The order of the fields is J gene, clone size, V gene, D gene, CDR3 protein, CDR3 DNA. The D gene is left open where the match is weak. A clone size is listed for some rows: how often the clone was seen (once, few, many), or a class if it is expanded.

J gene: TRBJ2-1; clone size: -; V gene: TRBV29-1; D gene: -; CDR3 protein: CSVESLAGRSPYNEQFF; CDR3 DNA: TGCAGCGTTGAATCCCTTGCGGGCCGCAGTCCCTACAATGAGCAGTTCTTC
J gene: TRBJ1-5; clone size: -; V gene: TRBV2; D gene: TRBD1; CDR3 protein: CASRHGQADNQPQHF; CDR3 DNA: TGTGCCAGCAGGCATGGACAGGCCGACAATCAGCCCCAGCATTTT
J gene: TRBJ2-7; clone size: -; V gene: TRBV7-9; D gene: -; CDR3 protein: CASSPTKMGQGARGQYF; CDR3 DNA: TGTGCCAGCAGCCCAACAAAAATGGGGCAGGGCGCGCGGGGGCAGTACTTC
J gene: TRBJ2-2; clone size: -; V gene: TRBV7-2; D gene: -; CDR3 protein: CASSQEEVNTGELFF; CDR3 DNA: TGTGCCAGCAGCCAAGAGGAGGTCAACACCGGGGAGCTGTTTTTT
J gene: TRBJ1-5; clone size: -; V gene: TRBV7-9; D gene: -; CDR3 protein: CASSHAQGPSNQPQHF; CDR3 DNA: TGTGCCAGCAGTCACGCGCAGGGCCCCAGCAATCAGCCCCAGCATTTT
J gene: TRBJ1-4; clone size: -; V gene: TRBV2; D gene: -; CDR3 protein: CASSADTTLKLFF; CDR3 DNA: TGTGCCAGCTCCGCGGATACAACCTTAAAACTGTTTTTT
J gene: TRBJ2-1; clone size: -; V gene: TRBV7-3; D gene: -; CDR3 protein: CASSMLALSSYNEQFF; CDR3 DNA: TGTGCCAGCAGCATGCTAGCGCTGAGCTCCTACAATGAGCAGTTCTTC
J gene: TRBJ1-6; clone size: -; V gene: TRBV5-6; D gene: -; CDR3 protein: CASSFGEVAYNSPLHF; CDR3 DNA: TGTGCCAGCTCGTTCGGTGAGGTAGCCTATAATTCACCCCTCCACTTT
J gene: TRBJ1-6; clone size: -; V gene: TRBV5-4; D gene: -; CDR3 protein: CASSLPGGDNSPLHF; CDR3 DNA: TGTGCCAGCAGCTTGCCCGGGGGGGATAATTCACCCCTCCACTTT
J gene: TRBJ1-5; clone size: -; V gene: TRBV18; D gene: TRBD1; CDR3 protein: CASSKTGDYSNQPQHF; CDR3 DNA: TGTGCCAGCTCAAAGACAGGGGACTATAGCAATCAGCCCCAGCATTTT
J gene: TRBJ2-3; clone size: once; V gene: TRBV9; D gene: TRBD2; CDR3 protein: CASSPSGAGGSLTDTQYF; CDR3 DNA: TGTGCCAGCAGCCCCAGTGGGGCGGGGGGCTCTCTCACAGATACGCAGTATTTT
J gene: TRBJ1-2; clone size: -; V gene: TRBV29-1; D gene: -; CDR3 protein: CSVGQNYGYTF; CDR3 DNA: TGCAGCGTTGGACAGAACTATGGCTACACCTTC
J gene: TRBJ2-5; clone size: -; V gene: TRBV5-6; D gene: TRBD1; CDR3 protein: CASSFIIRDRGQETQYF; CDR3 DNA: TGTGCCAGCAGCTTTATAATCCGGGACAGGGGGCAAGAGACCCAGTACTTC
J gene: TRBJ1-2; clone size: -; V gene: TRBV18; D gene: TRBD1; CDR3 protein: CASSPTGTEAGYTF; CDR3 DNA: TGTGCCAGCTCACCTACCGGGACAGAGGCTGGCTACACCTTC
J gene: TRBJ2-3; clone size: -; V gene: TRBV30; D gene: TRBD2; CDR3 protein: CAWKRGGGTDTQYF; CDR3 DNA: TGTGCCTGGAAGCGGGGGGGCGGGACAGATACGCAGTATTTT
J gene: TRBJ1-6; clone size: -; V gene: TRBV7-2; D gene: -; CDR3 protein: CASSRLGGVNSPLHF; CDR3 DNA: TGTGCCAGCAGCCGATTGGGAGGGGTTAATTCACCCCTCCACTTT
J gene: TRBJ1-6; clone size: -; V gene: TRBV28; D gene: -; CDR3 protein: CASTPGAAGKALHF; CDR3 DNA: TGTGCCAGCACCCCTGGGGCCGCTGGTAAGGCCCTCCACTTT
J gene: TRBJ1-1; clone size: -; V gene: TRBV7-9; D gene: -; CDR3 protein: CASSPRGGRYTEAFF; CDR3 DNA: TGTGCCAGCAGCCCCCGCGGGGGCAGATACACTGAAGCTTTCTTT